The sequence of this TCR beta chain was determined in a study of beta chain features in type 1 diabetes. Findings and caveats of the study: Type 1 diabetes patients had TCRB CDR3s that were shorter (moderately but significantly so) in all four CD4+ subsets.

This clone was detected a few times. Its cognate antigen is unknown. The isolated RNA, all of it, was reverse transcribed, so expressed TCRB transcripts were what got sequenced. Naive, central memory and regulatory T cell samples came to a mean of about 3.9 million reads. Produced via immunoSEQ multiplex PCR; TCRdb's table is partial and in-frame only. In the table there are about 650,000 clones, 9.5% to 15% of which are singletons. The CDR3 loop spans 12 amino acids. Germline lookup yields CDR1 SEHNR and CDR2 FQNEAQ (reference sequence). V gave up 3 bases and J gave up 5 bases, with 7 bases separating them.

Sequenced material: naive CD4+ T cells from blood. The clonotype originates from a man younger than 40 with type 1 diabetes. J is TRBJ1-1 and V is TRBV7-9; D might be TRBD1 (6 bases). The DNA of the CDR3 is TGTGCCAGCAGCTTTCAGGGGACTGAAGCTTTCTTT. Translated: CASSFQGTEAFF.